Below are 18 T cell receptor beta chains sequenced from a single sample in a study of blood T cell repertoires in COVID-19. Measured with immunoSEQ multiplex PCR; TCRdb has only the in-frame clones, and not every one. The sample contains hundreds of thousands of clones, around 88% of which appear only once. The source material was peripheral blood. These TCRs come from a woman in her twenties or thirties who had recovered from COVID-19.

The sample holds a few counts of this clone. The sample has other DNA sequences that encode this CDR3 too. This chain links TRBV5-1 with TRBJ2-7; the match to TRBD1 covers 7 bases. Unmatched junction bases numbered 2, after V lost 4 bases and J lost 4 bases. Germline lookup yields CDR1 SGHRS and CDR2 YFSETQ. The CDR3 spans 12 residues. CDR3: CASSVQGYEQYF. The CDR3 DNA follows: TGCGCCAGCAGCGTACAGGGGTACGAGCAGTACTTC.

The chain uses TRBV10-3 and TRBJ2-5; 12 bases line up with TRBD2. The CDR3 has 15 amino acids. The ends lost 2 bases at V and 5 bases at J; junction bases unmatched: 3. Germline V gene data show CDR1 as ENHRY and CDR2 as SYGVKD. CDR3 region: CAISEGLAGLETQYF. The CDR3 DNA follows: TGTGCCATCAGTGAGGGACTAGCGGGGCTCGAGACCCAGTACTTC.

The chain employs TRBV9 and TRBJ2-3; 11 bases agree with TRBD1. V gave up 4 bases and J gave up 4 bases; unmatched junction bases: 5. Per the germline V gene, CDR1 is SGDLS and CDR2 is YYNGEE. CDR3 size: 15 residues. The CDR3 is CASSPRTGGSDTQYF. CDR3 DNA: TGTGCCAGCAGCCCCCGGACAGGGGGCTCAGATACGCAGTATTTT.

The chain is built from TRBV20-1 and TRBJ2-5, with a tentative D call TRBD1 (5 bases). With 3 bases removed from V and 7 bases from J, the gap between germline ends came to 12 bases. The CDR3 is made up of 12 amino acids. Germline V gene data show CDR1 as DFQATT and CDR2 as SNEGSKA (reference sequence). This CDR3 reads CSASGLGPTQYF. Here the CDR3 DNA reads TGCAGTGCTAGTGGTCTGGGGCCGACCCAGTACTTC.

In nucleotides, the CDR3 is TGTGCCAGCAGACCGGGACAGGCAACTAATGAAAAACTGTTTTTT. As protein: CASRPGQATNEKLFF. V usage is TRBV2 and J usage is TRBJ1-4; 8 nucleotides align to TRBD1. This CDR3 is built from 15 residues. Unmatched junction bases numbered 3, after V lost 6 bases and J lost 0 bases. CDR1 SNHLY and CDR2 FYNNEI come from the germline V gene.

The sample holds a few counts of this clone. The chain joins TRBV6-4 to TRBJ2-5, with D possibly matching TRBD2 (5 bases). Looked up from germline, CDR1 is MRHNA and CDR2 is SNTAGT. Trimming cost V 3 bases and J 7 bases, with 12 bases left between them. The CDR3 extends over 13 amino acids. The CDR3 DNA sequence: TGTGCCAGCAGTGAGGAGATCCGGGGGACCCAGTACTTC. This sequence encodes CASSEEIRGTQYF.

This clone turned up a few times. This rearrangement joins TRBV5-4 to TRBJ2-1, with D maybe TRBD1 (6 bases). Germline values: CDR1 SGHNT, CDR2 YYREEE (reference sequence). Between the trimmed V and J ends, which lost 7 bases and 9 bases, there was a span of 14 bases. CDR3 size: 12 residues. CDR3 in amino acids: CASSYTGPEQFF. DNA of the CDR3: TGTGCCAGCTCTTACACAGGGCCTGAGCAGTTCTTC.

The chain has TRBV7-9 and TRBJ2-2, with a possible D match to TRBD2 (6 bases). The CDR3 contains 15 residues. Germline CDR1 is SEHNR and CDR2 is FQNEAQ (reference sequence). V dropped 2 bases and J dropped 5 bases, with 12 bases sitting between them. The CDR3 nucleotides are TGTGCCAGCAGCTTATTTCAGGCGGGAACCGGGGAGCTGTTTTTT. Translation: CASSLFQAGTGELFF.

This clone came up once. The rearrangement uses TRBV27 and TRBJ1-2; no clear D. The CDR3 is made up of 14 amino acids. V shed 2 bases and J shed 4 bases, with 11 bases lying between them. CDR1 and CDR2 from the germline V gene are MNHEY and SMNVEV (reference sequence). Here the CDR3 reads CASSLASVGYGYTF. The CDR3 DNA reads TGTGCCAGCAGTTTAGCGTCGGTCGGCTATGGCTACACCTTC.

This chain joins TRBV30 and TRBJ2-3; 7 nucleotides line up with TRBD1. This CDR3 has 14 amino acids. The J segment lost 5 bases and the V segment lost 1 base, leaving 6 bases of the junction unmatched. From germline, CDR1 is GTSNPN and CDR2 SVGIG (reference sequence). The CDR3 protein is CAWSEGQRGDTQYF. The CDR3 DNA follows: TGTGCCTGGAGTGAGGGACAGAGGGGAGATACGCAGTATTTT.

V gene TRBV27 combines with J gene TRBJ2-2; TRBD1 matches at 10 bases. Losses at the gene ends were 5 bases for V and 2 bases for J; bases not matched to a gene: 5. Germline CDR1 MNHEY, CDR2 SMNVEV (reference sequence). This CDR3 contains 16 residues. CDR3 sequence (DNA): TGTGCCAGCAGTAAGGGACAGGGGTACAACACCGGGGAGCTGTTTTTT. It specifies CASSKGQGYNTGELFF.

The rearrangement uses TRBV4-1 and TRBJ2-1; TRBD2 matches 9 bases. Germline V gives CDR1 MGHRA, CDR2 YSYEKL. The CDR3 is made up of 15 amino acids. Trimming at V came to 0 bases and at J to 7 bases, leaving 4 bases not matched to a gene. CDR3 protein: CASSQETSGGNEQFF. The CDR3 DNA follows: TGCGCCAGCAGCCAAGAGACTAGCGGTGGGAATGAGCAGTTCTTC.

The chain has TRBV11-2 and TRBJ1-1; 10 bases line up with TRBD1. The germline CDR1 and CDR2 sequences are SGHAT and FQNNGV. Germline trimming cut 1 base from V and 3 bases from J; bases unmatched to any gene: 5. There are 16 residues in the CDR3. CDR3 nucleotide sequence: TGTGCCAGCAGCTTAGTCCATGGACAGGGGGACACTGAAGCTTTCTTT. This codes for CASSLVHGQGDTEAFF.

This clone was counted at least ten times. J is TRBJ2-7 and V is TRBV21-1; no check of the table's D call, TRBD2, against the DNA was made. TRBV21-1 is tagged as a pseudogene. The CDR3 sequence is 20 residues long. CDR3 sequence reads: CASRPRSPVSSGPHSYEQYF. CDR3 sequence (DNA): TGTGCCAGCAGACCACGTTCTCCGGTGAGTAGCGGGCCTCATTCCTACGAGCAGTACTTC.

The chain carries TRBV5-5 and TRBJ1-5, with D possibly matching TRBD1 (6 bases). The germline gives CDR1 SGHKS, CDR2 YYEKEE (reference sequence). V lost 4 bases, J lost 7 bases, and 15 bases lay in between. The CDR3 length is 14 residues. The CDR3 region has the DNA TGTGCCAGCAGCACCGACAGGTCGAACCAGCCCCAGCATTTT. This codes for CASSTDRSNQPQHF.

In its sample, this clone was seen many times. The chain carries TRBV27 and TRBJ1-2, with 11 bases matching TRBD1. V trimming: 7 bases; J trimming: 4 bases; junction bases outside the gene matches: 14. This CDR3 has 17 residues. Germline V lookup: CDR1 MNHEY, CDR2 SMNVEV (reference sequence). The CDR3 DNA follows: TGTGCCAGCAAAAAGGCAGGACAGGGGGCAGTTCGCTATGGCTACACCTTC. This translates into CASKKAGQGAVRYGYTF.

This clone was counted a single time. The gene calls are TRBV19 and TRBJ1-4; TRBD1 aligns across 10 bases. Losses at the gene ends were 5 bases for V and 11 bases for J; bases not matched to a gene: 8. The germline V gene has CDR1 LNHDA and CDR2 SQIVND (reference sequence). The CDR3 totals 14 residues. CDR3 in DNA: TGTGCCAGTAGTTTTGGGACAGGGGCCTCCAAACTGTTTTTT. Translation gives CASSFGTGASKLFF.

The chain couples TRBV28 to TRBJ2-3, with 8 nucleotides matching TRBD1. The V gene end was trimmed by 2 bases and the J gene end by 6 bases; junction bases not matched to a gene: 10. Germline V gene data show CDR1 as MDHEN and CDR2 as SYDVKM. This CDR3 contains 16 residues. As DNA, the CDR3 is TGTGCCAGCAGTTTACCGGCGGGGACAGGAGGGGATACGCAGTATTTT. This sequence encodes CASSLPAGTGGDTQYF.